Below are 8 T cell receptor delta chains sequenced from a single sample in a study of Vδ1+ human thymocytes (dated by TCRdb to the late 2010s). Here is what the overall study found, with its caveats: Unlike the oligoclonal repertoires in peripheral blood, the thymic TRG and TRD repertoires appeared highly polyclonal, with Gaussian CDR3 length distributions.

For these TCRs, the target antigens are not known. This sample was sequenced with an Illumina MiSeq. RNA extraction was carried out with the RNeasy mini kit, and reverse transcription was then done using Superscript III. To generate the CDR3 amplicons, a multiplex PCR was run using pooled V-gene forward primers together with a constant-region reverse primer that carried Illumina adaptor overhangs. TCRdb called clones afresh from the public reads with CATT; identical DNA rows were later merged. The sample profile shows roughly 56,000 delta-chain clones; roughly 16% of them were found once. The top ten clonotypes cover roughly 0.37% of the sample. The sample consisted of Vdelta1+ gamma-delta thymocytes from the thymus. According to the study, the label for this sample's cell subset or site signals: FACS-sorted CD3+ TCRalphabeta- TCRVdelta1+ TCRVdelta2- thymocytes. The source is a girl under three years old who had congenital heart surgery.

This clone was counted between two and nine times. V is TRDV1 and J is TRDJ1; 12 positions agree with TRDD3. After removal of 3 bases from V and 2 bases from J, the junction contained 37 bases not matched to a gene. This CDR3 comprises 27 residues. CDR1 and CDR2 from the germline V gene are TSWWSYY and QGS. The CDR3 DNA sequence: TGTGCTCTTGGGGACCAAAAAGGCCTTCCTACGTGGCTGGGGGATACGCGAGTGGGGTACATTACCGATAAACTCATCTTT. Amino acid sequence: CALGDQKGLPTWLGDTRVGYITDKLIF.

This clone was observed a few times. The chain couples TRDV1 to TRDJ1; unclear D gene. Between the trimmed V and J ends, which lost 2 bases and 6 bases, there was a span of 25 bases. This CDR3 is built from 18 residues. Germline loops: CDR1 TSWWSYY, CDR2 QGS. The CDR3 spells CALGESSAYYPHSYKLIF. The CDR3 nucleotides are TGTGCTCTTGGGGAATCAAGCGCGTACTACCCCCATTCTTATAAACTCATCTTT.

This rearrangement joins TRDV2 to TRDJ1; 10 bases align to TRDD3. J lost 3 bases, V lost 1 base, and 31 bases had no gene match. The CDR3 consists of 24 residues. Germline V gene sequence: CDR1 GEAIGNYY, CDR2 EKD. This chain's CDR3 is CACDTNTSLLGDPPETRRADKLIF. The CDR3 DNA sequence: TGTGCCTGTGACACTAACACGTCGCTACTGGGGGATCCACCCGAAACAAGGAGGGCCGATAAACTCATCTTT.

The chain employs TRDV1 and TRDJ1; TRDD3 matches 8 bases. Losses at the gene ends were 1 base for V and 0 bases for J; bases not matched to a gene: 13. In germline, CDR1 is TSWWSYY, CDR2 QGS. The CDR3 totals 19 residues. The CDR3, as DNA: TGTGCTCTTGGGGAACGCCTTCTGGGGGACACCTCGTACACCGATAAACTCATCTTT. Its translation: CALGERLLGDTSYTDKLIF.

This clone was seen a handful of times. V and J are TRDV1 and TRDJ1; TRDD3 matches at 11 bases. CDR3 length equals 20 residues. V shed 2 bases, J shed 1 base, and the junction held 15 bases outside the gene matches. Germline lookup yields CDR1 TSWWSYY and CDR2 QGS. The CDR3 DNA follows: TGTGCTCTTGGGGAAGGGCCCCGACTGGGGGATAAGGTAGTCACCGATAAACTCATCTTT. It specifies CALGEGPRLGDKVVTDKLIF.

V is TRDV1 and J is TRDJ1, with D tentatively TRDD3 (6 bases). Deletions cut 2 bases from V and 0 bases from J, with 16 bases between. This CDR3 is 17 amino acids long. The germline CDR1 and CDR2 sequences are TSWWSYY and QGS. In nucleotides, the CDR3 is TGTGCTCTTGGGGAAGTGCAATGGGGGCATGACACCGATAAACTCATCTTT. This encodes CALGEVQWGHDTDKLIF.

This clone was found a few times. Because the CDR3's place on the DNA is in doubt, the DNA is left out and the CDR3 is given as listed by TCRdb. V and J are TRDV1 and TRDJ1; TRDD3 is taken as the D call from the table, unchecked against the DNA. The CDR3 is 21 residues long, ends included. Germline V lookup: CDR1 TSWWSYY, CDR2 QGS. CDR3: CALGDWAYERRGIRGTDKLIF.

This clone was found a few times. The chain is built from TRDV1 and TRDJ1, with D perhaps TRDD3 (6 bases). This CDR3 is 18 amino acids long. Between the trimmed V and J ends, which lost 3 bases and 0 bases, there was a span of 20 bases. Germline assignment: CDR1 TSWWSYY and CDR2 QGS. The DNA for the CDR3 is TGTGCTCTTGGGGATAACCTGGGGATCGGAAAGTACACCGATAAACTCATCTTT. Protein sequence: CALGDNLGIGKYTDKLIF.